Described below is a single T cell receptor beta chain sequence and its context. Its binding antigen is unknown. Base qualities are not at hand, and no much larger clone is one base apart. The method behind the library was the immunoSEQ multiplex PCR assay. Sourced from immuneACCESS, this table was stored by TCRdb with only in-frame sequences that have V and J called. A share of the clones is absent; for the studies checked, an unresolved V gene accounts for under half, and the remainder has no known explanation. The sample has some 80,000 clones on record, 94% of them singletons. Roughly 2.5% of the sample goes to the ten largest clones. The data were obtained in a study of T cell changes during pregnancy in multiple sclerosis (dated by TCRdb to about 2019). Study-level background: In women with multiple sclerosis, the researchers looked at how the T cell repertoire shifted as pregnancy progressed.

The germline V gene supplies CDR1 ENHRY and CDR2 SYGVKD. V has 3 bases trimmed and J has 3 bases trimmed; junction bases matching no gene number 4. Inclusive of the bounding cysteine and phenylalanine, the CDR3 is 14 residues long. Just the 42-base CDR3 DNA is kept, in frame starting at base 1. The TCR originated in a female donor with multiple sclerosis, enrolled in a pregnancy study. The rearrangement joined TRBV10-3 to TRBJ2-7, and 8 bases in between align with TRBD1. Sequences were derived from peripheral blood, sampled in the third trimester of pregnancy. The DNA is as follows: TGTGCCATCAGTGATAGAACAGGGGGCTACGAGCAGTACTTC. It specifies CAISDRTGGYEQYF.